A few counts support the clone carrying this TCR beta chain. Conversion of TCR transcripts into cDNA relied on 5'RACE template switching, which added a universal primer site and UMIs. TCRdb re-derived calls from the 5' RACE reads in MiXCR, one entry per CDR3 protein. This table has 300,000 to 400,000 distinct CDR3 sequences, under 5% appearing once. These data are taken from a study of T cells after yellow fever vaccination. On the study more broadly: Preparation used SMART-Seq v4 Ultra Low Input for the low-cell-number fractions.

The germline V gene encodes CDR1 LNHNV and CDR2 YYDKDF (reference sequence). This CDR3 comprises 15 residues. V lost 1 base and J lost 1, with 10 bases in between. The chain couples TRBV15 to TRBJ1-1; D might be TRBD1 (5 bases). This clonotype was obtained from a man between 18 and 29 years old who received the YFV17D yellow fever vaccine. The sample was PBMCs, taken 5 days after the yellow fever booster vaccination. The CDR3 protein is CATSRGGTGNTEAFF. CDR3 in DNA: TGTGCCACCAGCAGAGGCGGGACTGGGAACACTGAAGCTTTCTTT. Complete variable domain (other parts from reference TRBV15 and TRBJ1-1): DAMVIQNPRYQVTQFGKPVTLSCSQTLNHNVMYWYQQKSSQAPKLLFHYYDKDFNNEADTPDNFQSRRPNTSFCFLDIRSPGLGDTAMYLCATSRGGTGNTEAFFGQGTRLTVV.